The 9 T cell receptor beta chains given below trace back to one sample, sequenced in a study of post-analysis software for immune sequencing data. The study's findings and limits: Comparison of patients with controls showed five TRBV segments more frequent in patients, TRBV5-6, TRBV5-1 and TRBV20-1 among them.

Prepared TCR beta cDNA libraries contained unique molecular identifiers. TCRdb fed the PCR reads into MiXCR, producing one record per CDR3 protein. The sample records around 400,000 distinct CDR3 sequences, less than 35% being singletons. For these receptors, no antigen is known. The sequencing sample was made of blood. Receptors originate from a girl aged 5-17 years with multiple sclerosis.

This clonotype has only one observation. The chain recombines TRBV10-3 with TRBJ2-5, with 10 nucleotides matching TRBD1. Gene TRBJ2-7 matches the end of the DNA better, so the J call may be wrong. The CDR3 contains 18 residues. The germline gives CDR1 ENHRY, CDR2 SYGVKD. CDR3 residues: CAISEFASGTGVSYEQYF. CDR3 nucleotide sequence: TGTGCCATCAGTGAGTTCGCCTCCGGGACAGGGGTATCCTACGAGCAGTACTTC.

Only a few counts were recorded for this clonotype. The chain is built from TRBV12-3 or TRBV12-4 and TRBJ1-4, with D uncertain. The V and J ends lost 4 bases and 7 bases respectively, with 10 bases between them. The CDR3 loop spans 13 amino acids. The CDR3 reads CASSSDDSEKLFF. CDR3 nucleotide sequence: TGTGCCAGCAGTTCCGACGATTCTGAAAAACTGTTTTTT.

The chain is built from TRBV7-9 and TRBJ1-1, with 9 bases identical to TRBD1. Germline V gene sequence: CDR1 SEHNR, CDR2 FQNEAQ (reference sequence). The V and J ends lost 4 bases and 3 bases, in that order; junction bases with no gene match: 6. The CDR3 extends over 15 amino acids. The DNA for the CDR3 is TGTGCCAGCAGCTCGACAGGGGGGCGGTACACTGAAGCTTTCTTT. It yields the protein CASSSTGGRYTEAFF.

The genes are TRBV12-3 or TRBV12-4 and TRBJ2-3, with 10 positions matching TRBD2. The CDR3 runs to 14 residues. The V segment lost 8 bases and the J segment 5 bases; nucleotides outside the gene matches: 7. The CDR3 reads CASAGGTSEDTQYF. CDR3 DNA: TGTGCCAGCGCGGGAGGGACTAGCGAAGATACGCAGTATTTT.

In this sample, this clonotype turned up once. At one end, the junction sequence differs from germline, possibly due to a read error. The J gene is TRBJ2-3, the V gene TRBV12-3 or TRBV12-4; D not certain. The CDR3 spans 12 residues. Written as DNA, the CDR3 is TGTGCCAGCAGTCCGTTATCGGATATGCAGTATTTT. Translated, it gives CASSPLSDMQYF.

CDR3 region: CASKFEPGSYEQYF. In DNA, the CDR3 is TGTGCCAGCAAATTCGAACCAGGTTCCTACGAGCAGTACTTC. The J gene is TRBJ2-7, the V gene TRBV2; D unclear. The CDR3 covers 14 residues. CDR1 and CDR2 from the germline V gene are SNHLY and FYNNEI. Trimming left V 7 bases short and J 1 base short, with 14 bases between.

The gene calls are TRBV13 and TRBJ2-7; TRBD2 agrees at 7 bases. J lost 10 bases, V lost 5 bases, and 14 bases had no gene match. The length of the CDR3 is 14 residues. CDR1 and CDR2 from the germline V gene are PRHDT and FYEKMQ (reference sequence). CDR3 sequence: CASSPQRGGKTQYF. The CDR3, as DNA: TGTGCCAGCAGCCCCCAGCGGGGTGGAAAAACCCAGTACTTC.

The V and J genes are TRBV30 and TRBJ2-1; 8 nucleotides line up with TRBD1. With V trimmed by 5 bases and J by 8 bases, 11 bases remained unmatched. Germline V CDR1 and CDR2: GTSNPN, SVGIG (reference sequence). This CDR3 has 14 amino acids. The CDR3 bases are TGTGCCTGGGCATGGACAGGGACCGATGATGAGCAGTTCTTC. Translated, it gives CAWAWTGTDDEQFF. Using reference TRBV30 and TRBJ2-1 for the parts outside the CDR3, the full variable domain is SQTIHQWPATLVQPVGSPLSLECTVEGTSNPNLYWYRQAAGRGLQLLFYSVGIGQISSEVPQNLSASRPQDRQFILSSKKLLLSDSGFYLCAWAWTGTDDEQFFGPGTRLTVL.

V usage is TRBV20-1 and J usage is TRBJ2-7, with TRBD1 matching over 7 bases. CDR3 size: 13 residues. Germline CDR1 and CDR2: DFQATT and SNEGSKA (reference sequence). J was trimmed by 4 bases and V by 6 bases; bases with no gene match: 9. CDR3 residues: CSAVDRENYEQYF. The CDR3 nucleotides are TGCAGTGCGGTTGACAGGGAGAATTACGAGCAGTACTTC.